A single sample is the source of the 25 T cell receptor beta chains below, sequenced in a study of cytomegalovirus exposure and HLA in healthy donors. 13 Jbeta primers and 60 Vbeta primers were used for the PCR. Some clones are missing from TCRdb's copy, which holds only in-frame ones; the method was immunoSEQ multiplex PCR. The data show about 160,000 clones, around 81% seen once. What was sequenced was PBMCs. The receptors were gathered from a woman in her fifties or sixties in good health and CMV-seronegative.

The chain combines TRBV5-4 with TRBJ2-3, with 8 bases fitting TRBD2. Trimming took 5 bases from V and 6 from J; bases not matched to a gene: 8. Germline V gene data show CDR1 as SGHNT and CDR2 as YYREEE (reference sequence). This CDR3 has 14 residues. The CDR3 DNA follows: TGTGCCAGCAGGCATCGGGGGGGTGAGGATACGCAGTATTTT. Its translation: CASRHRGGEDTQYF.

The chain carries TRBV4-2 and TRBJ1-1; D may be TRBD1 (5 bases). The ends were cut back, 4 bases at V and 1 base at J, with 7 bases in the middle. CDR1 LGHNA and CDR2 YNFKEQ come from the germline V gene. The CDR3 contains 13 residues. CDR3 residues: CASSPGGNTEAFF. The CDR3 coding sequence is TGTGCCAGCAGCCCGGGGGGGAACACTGAAGCTTTCTTT.

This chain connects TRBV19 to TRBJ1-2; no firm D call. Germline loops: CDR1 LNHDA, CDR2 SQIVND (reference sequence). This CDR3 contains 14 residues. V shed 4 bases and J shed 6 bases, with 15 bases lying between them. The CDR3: CASSSMGAEDGYTF. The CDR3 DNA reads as TGTGCCAGTAGTAGTATGGGAGCAGAAGATGGCTACACCTTC.

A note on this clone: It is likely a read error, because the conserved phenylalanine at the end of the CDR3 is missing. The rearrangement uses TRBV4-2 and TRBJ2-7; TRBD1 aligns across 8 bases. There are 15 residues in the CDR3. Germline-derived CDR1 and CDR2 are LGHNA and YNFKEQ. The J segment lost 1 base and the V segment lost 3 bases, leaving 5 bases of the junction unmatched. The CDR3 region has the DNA TGTGCCAGCAGCCAGCAGACAGGGGCTTCCTACGAGCAGTACCTC. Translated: CASSQQTGASYEQYL.

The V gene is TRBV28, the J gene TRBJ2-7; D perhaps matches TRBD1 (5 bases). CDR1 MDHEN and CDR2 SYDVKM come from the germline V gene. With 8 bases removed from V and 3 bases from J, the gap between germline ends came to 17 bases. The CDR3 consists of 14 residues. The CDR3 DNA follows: TGTGCCAGCGACAAAGGGGCAGGTCTCTACGAGCAGTACTTC. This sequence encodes CASDKGAGLYEQYF.

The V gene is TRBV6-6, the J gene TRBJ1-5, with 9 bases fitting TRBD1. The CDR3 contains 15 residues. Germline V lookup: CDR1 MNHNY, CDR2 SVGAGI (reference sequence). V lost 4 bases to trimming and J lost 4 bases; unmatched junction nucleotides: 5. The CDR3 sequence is CASSLGTGSNQPQHF. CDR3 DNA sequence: TGTGCCAGCAGTTTAGGGACAGGGTCAAATCAGCCCCAGCATTTT.

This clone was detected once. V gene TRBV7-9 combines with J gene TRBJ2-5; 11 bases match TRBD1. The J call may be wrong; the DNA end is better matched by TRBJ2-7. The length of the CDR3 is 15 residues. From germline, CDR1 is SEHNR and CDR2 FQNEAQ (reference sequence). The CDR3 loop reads CASSPSGTGGSEQYF. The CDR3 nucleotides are TGTGCCAGCAGCCCATCGGGGACAGGGGGATCCGAGCAGTACTTC.

Here the CDR3 DNA reads TGTGCCAGCAGCTTGGGGACAGGGAACTACGAGCAGTACTTC. Residues: CASSLGTGNYEQYF. J is TRBJ2-7 and V is TRBV5-4; TRBD1 aligns across 8 bases. The trim removed 0 bases at V and 3 bases at J, leaving 2 bases unmatched. The germline V gene has CDR1 SGHNT and CDR2 YYREEE (reference sequence). CDR3 size: 14 residues.

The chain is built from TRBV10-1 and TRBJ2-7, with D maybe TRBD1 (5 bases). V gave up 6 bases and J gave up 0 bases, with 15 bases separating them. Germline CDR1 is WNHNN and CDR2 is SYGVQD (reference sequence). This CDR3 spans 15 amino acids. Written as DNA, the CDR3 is TGCGCCAGCAGGAGCTCAGGGAACAGCTCCTACGAGCAGTACTTC. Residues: CASRSSGNSSYEQYF.

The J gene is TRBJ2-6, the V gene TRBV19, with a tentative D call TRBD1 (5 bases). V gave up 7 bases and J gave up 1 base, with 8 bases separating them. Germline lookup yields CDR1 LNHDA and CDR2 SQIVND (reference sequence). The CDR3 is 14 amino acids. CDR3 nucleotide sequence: TGTGCCAGTAATTCAGGGTCTGGGGCCAACGTCCTGACTTTC. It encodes CASNSGSGANVLTF.

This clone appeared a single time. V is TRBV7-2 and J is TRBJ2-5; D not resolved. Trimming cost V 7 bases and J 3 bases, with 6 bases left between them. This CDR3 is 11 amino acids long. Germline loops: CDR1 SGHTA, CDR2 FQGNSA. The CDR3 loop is CASTQKETQYF. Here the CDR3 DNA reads TGTGCCAGCACCCAAAAAGAGACCCAGTACTTC. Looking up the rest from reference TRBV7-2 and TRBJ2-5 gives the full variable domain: GAGVSQSPSNKVTEKGKDVELRCDPISGHTALYWYRQSLGQGLEFLIYFQGNSAPDKSGLPSDRFSAERTGGSVSTLTIQRTQQEDSAVYLCASTQKETQYFGPGTRLLVL.

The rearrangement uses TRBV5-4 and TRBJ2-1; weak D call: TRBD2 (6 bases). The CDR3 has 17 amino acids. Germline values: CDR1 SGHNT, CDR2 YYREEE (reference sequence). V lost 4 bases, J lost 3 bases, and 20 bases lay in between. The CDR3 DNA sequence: TGTGCCAGCAGCCGTCCATCTAGTGGCGGGGACTACAATGAGCAGTTCTTC. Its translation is CASSRPSSGGDYNEQFF. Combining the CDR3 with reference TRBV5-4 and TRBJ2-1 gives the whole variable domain ETGVTQSPTHLIKTRGQQVTLRCSSQSGHNTVSWYQQALGQGPQFIFQYYREEENGRGNFPPRFSGLQFPNYSSELNVNALELDDSALYLCASSRPSSGGDYNEQFFGPGTRLTVL.

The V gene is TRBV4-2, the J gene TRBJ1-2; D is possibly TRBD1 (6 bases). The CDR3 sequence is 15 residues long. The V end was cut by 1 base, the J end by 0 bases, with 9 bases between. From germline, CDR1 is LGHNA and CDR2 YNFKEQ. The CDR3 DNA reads TGTGCCAGCAGCCAAGTTCAGGGGACTAACTATGGCTACACCTTC. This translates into CASSQVQGTNYGYTF.

The CDR3 spells CASSEGDRATGELFF. Written as DNA, the CDR3 is TGTGCCAGCAGTGAGGGGGACAGGGCCACCGGGGAGCTGTTTTTT. V usage is TRBV27 and J usage is TRBJ2-2; 9 nucleotides match TRBD1. Germline assignment: CDR1 MNHEY and CDR2 SMNVEV (reference sequence). V was clipped by 5 bases and J by 4 bases; unmatched bases: 5. CDR3 size: 15 residues.

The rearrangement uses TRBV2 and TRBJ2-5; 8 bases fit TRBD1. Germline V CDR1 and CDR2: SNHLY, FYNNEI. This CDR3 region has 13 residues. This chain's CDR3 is CPYRGTVQETQYF. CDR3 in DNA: TGTCCTTACAGGGGGACAGTACAAGAGACCCAGTACTTC.

The CDR3 region is CASSFPTRGQQETQYF. The CDR3 DNA reads TGTGCCAGCAGCTTCCCGACCCGGGGACAGCAAGAGACCCAGTACTTC. The rearrangement uses TRBV7-2 and TRBJ2-5, with 7 bases lining up with TRBD1. The CDR3 sequence is 16 residues long. Germline assignment: CDR1 SGHTA and CDR2 FQGNSA. With 3 bases clipped from V and 2 bases from J, the junction kept 9 bases outside the gene matches.

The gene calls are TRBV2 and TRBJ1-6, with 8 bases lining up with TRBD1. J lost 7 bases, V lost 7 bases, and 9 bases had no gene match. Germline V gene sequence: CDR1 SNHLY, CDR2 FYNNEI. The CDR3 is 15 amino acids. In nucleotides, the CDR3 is TGTGCCAGCACCGTAGGGACAGGCCGAAATTCACCCCTCCACTTT. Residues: CASTVGTGRNSPLHF.

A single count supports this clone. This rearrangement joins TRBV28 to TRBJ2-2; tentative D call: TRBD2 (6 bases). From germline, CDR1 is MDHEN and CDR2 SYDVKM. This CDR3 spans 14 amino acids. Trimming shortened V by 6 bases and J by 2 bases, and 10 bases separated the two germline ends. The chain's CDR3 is CASRRERNTGELFF. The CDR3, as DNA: TGTGCCAGCAGACGGGAGCGCAACACCGGGGAGCTGTTTTTT.

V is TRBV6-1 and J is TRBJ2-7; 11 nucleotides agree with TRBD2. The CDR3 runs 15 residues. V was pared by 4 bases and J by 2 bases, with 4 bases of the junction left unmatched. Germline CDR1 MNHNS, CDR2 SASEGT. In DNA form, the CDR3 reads TGTGCCAGCAGTGCGCGGACTAGCGGGCCCTACGAGCAGTACTTC. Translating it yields CASSARTSGPYEQYF.

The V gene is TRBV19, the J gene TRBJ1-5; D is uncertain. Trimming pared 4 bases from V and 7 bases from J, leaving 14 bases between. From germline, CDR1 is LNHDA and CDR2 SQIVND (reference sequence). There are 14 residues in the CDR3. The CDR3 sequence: CASSKVGRTQPQHF. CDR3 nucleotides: TGTGCCAGTAGTAAAGTAGGGAGAACCCAGCCCCAGCATTTT.

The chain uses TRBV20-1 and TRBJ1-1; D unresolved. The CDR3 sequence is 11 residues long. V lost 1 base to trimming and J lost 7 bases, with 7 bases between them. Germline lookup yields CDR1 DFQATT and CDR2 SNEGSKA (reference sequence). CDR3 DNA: TGCAGTGCTAGAGGAGAAGTTGAAGCTTTCTTT. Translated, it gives CSARGEVEAFF.

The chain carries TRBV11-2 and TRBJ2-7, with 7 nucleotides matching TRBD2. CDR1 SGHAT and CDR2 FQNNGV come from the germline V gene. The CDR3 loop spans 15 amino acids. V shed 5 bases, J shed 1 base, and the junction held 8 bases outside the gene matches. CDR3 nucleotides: TGTGCCAGCAGCCAAACAGCGGGGACTTCCTACGAGCAGTACTTC. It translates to CASSQTAGTSYEQYF.

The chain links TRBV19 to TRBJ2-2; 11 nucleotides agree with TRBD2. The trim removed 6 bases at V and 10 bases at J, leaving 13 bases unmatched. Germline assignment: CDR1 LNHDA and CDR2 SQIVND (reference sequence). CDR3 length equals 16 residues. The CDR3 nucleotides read TGTGCCAGTAGCACGACTAGCGGGACCCCACGAGAGGAGCTGTTTTTT. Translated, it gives CASSTTSGTPREELFF.

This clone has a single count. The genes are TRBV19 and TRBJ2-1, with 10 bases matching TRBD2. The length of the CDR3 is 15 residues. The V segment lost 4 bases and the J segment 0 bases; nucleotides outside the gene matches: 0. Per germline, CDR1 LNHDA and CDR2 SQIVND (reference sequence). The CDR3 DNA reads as TGTGCCAGTAGTACTAGCGGGGGCTCCTACAATGAGCAGTTCTTC. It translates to CASSTSGGSYNEQFF.

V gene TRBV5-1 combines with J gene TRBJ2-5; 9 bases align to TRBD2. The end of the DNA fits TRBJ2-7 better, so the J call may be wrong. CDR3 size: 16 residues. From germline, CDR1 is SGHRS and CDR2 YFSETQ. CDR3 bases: TGCGCCAGCAGCTTTGGGCCGGGACTAGCAATATACGAGCAGTACTTC. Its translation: CASSFGPGLAIYEQYF.